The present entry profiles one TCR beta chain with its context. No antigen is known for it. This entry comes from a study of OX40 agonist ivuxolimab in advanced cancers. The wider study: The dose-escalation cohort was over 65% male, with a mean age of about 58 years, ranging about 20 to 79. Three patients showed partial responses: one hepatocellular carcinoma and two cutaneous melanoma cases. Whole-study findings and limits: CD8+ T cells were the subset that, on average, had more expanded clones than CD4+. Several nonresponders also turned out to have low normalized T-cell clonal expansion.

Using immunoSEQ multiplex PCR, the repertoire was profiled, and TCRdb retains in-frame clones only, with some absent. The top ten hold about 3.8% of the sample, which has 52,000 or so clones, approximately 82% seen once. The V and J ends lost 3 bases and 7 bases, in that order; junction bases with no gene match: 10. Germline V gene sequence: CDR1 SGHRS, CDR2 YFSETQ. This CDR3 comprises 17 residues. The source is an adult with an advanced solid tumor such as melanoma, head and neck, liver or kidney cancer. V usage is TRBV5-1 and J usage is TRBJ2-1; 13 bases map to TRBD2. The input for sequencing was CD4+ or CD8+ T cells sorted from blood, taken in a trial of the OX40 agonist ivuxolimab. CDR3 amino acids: CASSSIGLAGVNNEQFF. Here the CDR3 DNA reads TGCGCCAGCAGCTCGATCGGACTAGCGGGAGTTAATAATGAGCAGTTCTTC. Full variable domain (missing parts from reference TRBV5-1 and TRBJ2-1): KAGVTQTPRYLIKTRGQQVTLSCSPISGHRSVSWYQQTPGQGLQFLFEYFSETQRNKGNFPGRFSGRQFSNSRSEMNVSTLELGDSALYLCASSSIGLAGVNNEQFFGPGTRLTVL.